The rows below give T cell receptor beta chains drawn from one sample of a study of T cells in tuberculosis. Some clones are missing from TCRdb's copy, which holds only in-frame ones; the method was immunoSEQ multiplex PCR. The sample contains tens of thousands of clones, approximately 89% of which appear only once. The starting material was PBMCs, obtained at tuberculosis diagnosis. The receptors stem from an adult with tuberculosis. The CDR3 runs from the conserved cysteine through the conserved F or W. Fields, in order: V gene, J gene, clone size, D gene, CDR3 DNA, CDR3 protein. The D gene is left open where the match is weak. Expanded clones get a size class; other rows say once, few or many, or leave the size out.

TRBV11-2	TRBJ2-1	once	NA	TGTGCCAGCAGCTTGGAACAGGGTATTGATGAGCAGTTCTTC	CASSLEQGIDEQFF
TRBV6-1	TRBJ2-1	NA	TRBD2	TGTGCCAGCAGTGAAGGCGGGGGGCCGTACAATGAGCAGTTCTTC	CASSEGGGPYNEQFF
TRBV2	TRBJ1-1	NA	TRBD1	TGTGCCAGCGGACGGAGGGGACAGCGGAACACTGAAGCTTTCTTT	CASGRRGQRNTEAFF
TRBV10-3	TRBJ1-2	NA	TRBD1	TGTGCCATCAGCGGGACAGGAGAGTCGTATGGCTACACCTTC	CAISGTGESYGYTF
TRBV6-1	TRBJ1-3	NA	NA	TGTGCCAGCAGGACAGGCCTCTCTGGAAACACCATATATTTT	CASRTGLSGNTIYF
TRBV21-1	TRBJ1-1	medium-sized	NA	TGTGCCAGCAGCACTCGGGACAGGGTGAGGACTGAAGCTTTCTTT	CASSTRDRVRTEAFF
TRBV10-2	TRBJ2-1	NA	NA	TGCGCCAGCAGTGGCGGGACAGAGAGCTCCTACAATGAGCAGTTCTTC	CASSGGTESSYNEQFF
TRBV7-2	TRBJ1-1	NA	NA	TGTGCCAGCAGCAAGGGACAACCGAACACTGAAGCTTTCTTT	CASSKGQPNTEAFF
TRBV29-1	TRBJ2-2	NA	NA	TGCAGCGCCTCTGGGGGCGGGCAGGGGAAGAACACCGGGGAGCTGTTTTTT	CSASGGGQGKNTGELFF
TRBV18	TRBJ2-1	NA	TRBD1	TGTGCCAGCTCACAGCCGGGACAGGGGGCGATCAATGAGCAGTTCTTC	CASSQPGQGAINEQFF